These T cell receptor beta chains were read from a single sample in a study of monozygotic twins with inflammatory bowel disease. After re-calling the 5' RACE reads, TCRdb lists one entry per CDR3 protein, DNA absent. The repertoire table contains hundreds of thousands of distinct CDR3 sequences. Sequencing was carried out using blood. The receptors stem from a human donor with ulcerative colitis or Crohn's disease, or a healthy co-twin of an affected twin (not recorded which). CDR3s include the opening cysteine and the closing phenylalanine or tryptophan. The order of the fields is J gene, V gene, CDR3 protein.

J gene: TRBJ1-4; V gene: TRBV19; CDR3 protein: CASSMEEASYEKPFF
J gene: TRBJ1-1; V gene: TRBV18; CDR3 protein: CASLPGGVNTEAFF
J gene: TRBJ1-1; V gene: TRBV7-9; CDR3 protein: CASSSPVGPYLGTEAFF
J gene: TRBJ1-1; V gene: TRBV5-8; CDR3 protein: CASSLERGLTEAFF
J gene: TRBJ2-5; V gene: TRBV7-2; CDR3 protein: CASSLFSKKTQYF
J gene: TRBJ1-1; V gene: TRBV28; CDR3 protein: CASSRATTGETEAFF
J gene: TRBJ2-1; V gene: TRBV3-1; CDR3 protein: CASSQDIERGNNEQFF
J gene: TRBJ2-1; V gene: TRBV20-1; CDR3 protein: CSARPGTSGNNEQFF
J gene: TRBJ1-2; V gene: TRBV19; CDR3 protein: CASQDGSYGYTF
J gene: TRBJ2-7; V gene: TRBV3-1; CDR3 protein: CASSPTRLAREQYF
J gene: TRBJ2-2; V gene: TRBV27; CDR3 protein: CASSWGGDTGELFF
J gene: TRBJ2-1; V gene: TRBV6-2/TRBV6-3; CDR3 protein: CASSGGGAGLYEQFF
J gene: TRBJ2-5; V gene: TRBV12-3/TRBV12-4; CDR3 protein: CASSKDRGETQYF
J gene: TRBJ2-5; V gene: TRBV10-3; CDR3 protein: CAISATGQETQYF
J gene: TRBJ2-1; V gene: TRBV5-1; CDR3 protein: CASSFSGTINNEQFF
J gene: TRBJ2-1; V gene: TRBV6-2/TRBV6-3; CDR3 protein: CATLATRNEQFF
J gene: TRBJ2-7; V gene: TRBV20-1; CDR3 protein: CSAKTGTGYEQYF
J gene: TRBJ1-1; V gene: TRBV5-4; CDR3 protein: CASSPHGLHTEAFF
J gene: TRBJ2-7; V gene: TRBV4-1; CDR3 protein: CASSQEKGYSYEQYF
J gene: TRBJ2-3; V gene: TRBV29-1; CDR3 protein: CSVDRAGTDTQYF
J gene: TRBJ2-3; V gene: TRBV4-1; CDR3 protein: CASSQDTGADTQYF
J gene: TRBJ1-5; V gene: TRBV5-1; CDR3 protein: CASSSGTEVNQPQHF
J gene: TRBJ2-1; V gene: TRBV4-3; CDR3 protein: CASSQEYWDNEQFF
J gene: TRBJ2-3; V gene: TRBV28; CDR3 protein: CASSLFVGGIDTQYF